The sequence of this TCR beta chain was determined in a study of OX40 agonist ivuxolimab in advanced cancers. Overall study: In this trial design, patients received ivuxolimab intravenously at 0.01 to 10 mg/kg every 2 weeks. Males comprised around 80% of the group, whose mean age was about 62 years (range about 20 to 79). Notes on the study in general: Normalized T-cell clonal expansion was also low in some nonresponders. More expanded clones were found, on average, in CD8+ than in CD4+ T cells.

Repertoires were generated with immunoSEQ multiplex PCR, while TCRdb's copy carries only in-frame clones and drops some. The sample records around 30,000 clones, roughly 87% being singletons. Details on this clone: What it recognizes is unknown.

This CDR3 is 11 amino acids long. Germline V gene lookup returns CDR1 MNHNY and CDR2 SVGAGI (reference sequence). V gave up 5 bases and J gave up 8 bases, with 6 bases separating them. This chain links TRBV6-6 with TRBJ1-4, with D unclear. This specimen consisted of CD4+ or CD8+ T cells sorted from blood, obtained in a trial of the OX40 agonist ivuxolimab. This TCR came from an adult with an advanced solid tumor such as melanoma, head and neck, liver or kidney cancer. This CDR3 reads CASSIGEKLFF. In nucleotides, the CDR3 is TGTGCCAGCAGTATAGGGGAAAAACTGTTTTTT.